The table lists the clone carrying this T cell receptor beta chain with a few counts. Its specificity is unknown. The germline gives CDR1 MNHNY, CDR2 SVGAGI (reference sequence). The length of the CDR3 is 13 residues. Trimming took off 7 bases at V and 1 base at J, with 10 bases between the two ends. PCR employed 60 Vbeta and 13 Jbeta primers. Per the study methods: Later work found 74 million or so unique TCR beta chains, with about 10 million shared. The table came from immunoSEQ multiplex PCR; TCRdb's copy has only in-frame clones and leaves some out. That table supplies the V and J calls and clone size; D and trimming were determined from the DNA. The table has 200,000 or so clones, about 76% seen once. This record belongs to a study of cytomegalovirus exposure and HLA in healthy donors. Study-level results: Associated with cytomegalovirus, according to the listing, were 164 TCR beta chains.

The gene calls are TRBV6-6 and TRBJ1-1; D might be TRBD1 (6 bases). This receptor was taken from a male donor in good health and CMV-seropositive. The sample taken for sequencing was PBMCs. The CDR3 sequence: CASTGQKNTEAFF. CDR3 bases: TGTGCCAGCACAGGACAGAAGAACACTGAAGCTTTCTTT.